This passage covers 14 T cell receptor beta chains from one sample sequenced in a study of blood T cell repertoires in COVID-19. The protocol was immunoSEQ multiplex PCR, while the TCRdb copy is restricted to in-frame clones and leaves out a portion. The sample gives under 75,000 clones, roughly 90% of which show up once; roughly 4% is in the top ten. The sequencing sample was made of peripheral blood. The receptors were sampled from a man over 45 with active COVID-19.

V usage is TRBV2 and J usage is TRBJ1-4; TRBD1 agrees at 7 bases. Germline CDR1 is SNHLY and CDR2 is FYNNEI. J lost 5 bases, V lost 4 bases, and 1 base had no gene match. The CDR3 extends over 13 amino acids. CDR3 nucleotide sequence: TGTGCCAGCAGTGGGACAGGAAATGAAAAACTGTTTTTT. It translates to CASSGTGNEKLFF.

J is TRBJ2-3 and V is TRBV21-1; the table's TRBD2 call for D was not verified on the DNA. TRBV21-1 is assigned pseudogene status. The CDR3 sequence is 14 residues long. This CDR3 is CASRGGRGTDTQYF. In DNA, the CDR3 is TGTGCCAGCAGGGGGGGGAGAGGCACAGATACGCAGTATTTT.

The chain links TRBV15 to TRBJ2-1; TRBD2 matches 8 bases. From germline, CDR1 is LNHNV and CDR2 YYDKDF (reference sequence). The J segment lost 2 bases and the V segment lost 2 bases, leaving 2 bases of the junction unmatched. The CDR3 spans 15 residues. The CDR3 sequence: CATSRSGGAYNEQFF. The CDR3 DNA reads as TGTGCCACCAGCAGATCGGGGGGGGCCTACAATGAGCAGTTCTTC.

CDR3 residues: CASSFGVWETQYF. In nucleotides, the CDR3 is TGTGCCAGCAGCTTTGGAGTTTGGGAGACCCAGTACTTC. This chain joins TRBV7-9 and TRBJ2-5; no clear D gene. The CDR3 is 13 amino acids. Germline CDR1 SEHNR, CDR2 FQNEAQ (reference sequence). Trimming removed 3 bases from V and 5 bases from J, with 10 bases in between.

The J gene is TRBJ2-1, the V gene TRBV3-1 (or the pseudogene TRBV3-2); 16 nucleotides line up with TRBD2. Germline-derived CDR1 and CDR2 are LGHDT and YNNKEL (reference sequence). The CDR3 spans 17 residues. Trimming cost V 0 bases and J 8 bases; bases outside gene matches: 4. For the CDR3, the DNA is TGTGCCAGCAGCCAAGAGGGGACTAGCGGGGGGGTTTATGAGCAGTTCTTC. Encoded protein: CASSQEGTSGGVYEQFF.

CDR3 sequence: CASSGGSNNEQFF. The CDR3 DNA reads TGTGCCAGTAGTGGCGGGTCGAACAATGAGCAGTTCTTC. The chain is built from TRBV19 and TRBJ2-1; a weak D match, TRBD2 (5 bases). CDR3 length: 13 residues. Per germline, CDR1 LNHDA and CDR2 SQIVND (reference sequence). V lost 5 bases, J lost 5 bases, and 10 bases lay in between.

V gene TRBV4-3 combines with J gene TRBJ1-5, with D unclear. Germline CDR1 reads LGHNA; CDR2 reads YSLEER. Trimming cost V 0 bases and J 3 bases, with 9 bases left between them. This CDR3 comprises 15 residues. The CDR3 DNA is TGCGCCAGCAGCCAAGACAGGCTATACAATCAGCCCCAGCATTTT. It specifies CASSQDRLYNQPQHF.

This chain joins TRBV4-2 and TRBJ2-1; 9 bases agree with TRBD1. The V gene's germline CDR1 is LGHNA and CDR2 YNFKEQ. V lost 5 bases to trimming and J lost 4 bases; unmatched junction nucleotides: 3. This CDR3 has 14 residues. DNA for the CDR3: TGTGCCAGCAGCGGGGACAGGGTATACAATGAGCAGTTCTTC. Translating it yields CASSGDRVYNEQFF.

J is TRBJ2-5 and V is TRBV7-9, with 9 bases lining up with TRBD2. The CDR3 loop spans 16 amino acids. V was clipped by 2 bases and J by 2 bases; unmatched bases: 6. The germline V gene has CDR1 SEHNR and CDR2 FQNEAQ (reference sequence). CDR3 sequence reads: CASSLSLSGGQETQYF. CDR3 coding DNA: TGTGCCAGCAGCTTAAGCCTAAGCGGGGGGCAAGAGACCCAGTACTTC.

V is TRBV13 and J is TRBJ1-6, with 9 bases that match TRBD1. Germline lookup yields CDR1 PRHDT and CDR2 FYEKMQ (reference sequence). J lost 3 bases, V lost 11 bases, and 11 bases had no gene match. The CDR3 runs 16 residues. Here the CDR3 reads CASQVRDRDYNSPLHF. CDR3 coding DNA: TGTGCCTCGCAGGTTAGGGACAGGGACTATAATTCACCCCTCCACTTT. Using reference TRBV13 and TRBJ1-6 for the parts outside the CDR3, the full variable domain is AAGVIQSPRHLIKEKRETATLKCYPIPRHDTVYWYQQGPGQDPQFLISFYEKMQSDKGSIPDRFSAQQFSDYHSELNMSSLELGDSALYFCASQVRDRDYNSPLHFGNGTRLTVT.

The rearrangement links TRBV5-4 to TRBJ1-2, with D perhaps matching TRBD1 (6 bases). The CDR3 consists of 15 residues. The V end lost 3 bases, the J end lost 7 bases, and 19 bases lay between the germline ends. Germline V gene sequence: CDR1 SGHNT, CDR2 YYREEE (reference sequence). The CDR3 loop is CASSSPGGAESGYTF. In nucleotides, the CDR3 is TGTGCCAGCAGCTCGCCCGGGGGGGCGGAGTCTGGCTACACCTTC.

The rearrangement uses TRBV6-2 or TRBV6-3 and TRBJ2-7; D is perhaps TRBD1 (5 bases). Germline-derived CDR1 and CDR2 are MNHEY and SVGEGT. Trimming removed 6 bases from V and 1 base from J, with 10 bases in between. This CDR3 region has 13 residues. CDR3 in DNA: TGTGCCAGCAGCCAGACAGTGTCCTACGAGCAGTACTTC. Residues: CASSQTVSYEQYF.

V usage is TRBV5-6 and J usage is TRBJ2-5, with TRBD1 identical over 7 bases. CDR1 is SGHDT and CDR2 is YYEEEE in the germline V gene. CDR3 length: 13 amino acids. Trimming removed 4 bases from V and 4 bases from J; junction bases left unmatched: 4. The CDR3 here is CASSPTGAETQYF. CDR3 DNA: TGTGCCAGCAGCCCAACAGGGGCAGAGACCCAGTACTTC. The full variable domain, rest sourced from reference TRBV5-6 and TRBJ2-5, is DAGVTQSPTHLIKTRGQQVTLRCSPKSGHDTVSWYQQALGQGPQFIFQYYEEEERQRGNFPDRFSGHQFPNYSSELNVNALLLGDSALYLCASSPTGAETQYFGPGTRLLVL.

The gene calls are TRBV7-8 and TRBJ2-5; D might be TRBD2 (6 bases). CDR3 length equals 12 residues. The ends were cut back, 5 bases at V and 5 bases at J, with 9 bases in the middle. Germline V gene data show CDR1 as SGHVS and CDR2 as FQNEAQ. The CDR3 sequence is CASSLAGETQYF. The CDR3 bases are TGTGCCAGCAGCCTGGCGGGGGAGACCCAGTACTTC.